This TCR beta chain was sequenced for a study of T cell responses to AZD1222 COVID-19 vaccine. Remarks on this clone: Its antigen is undetermined.

Assay: immunoSEQ multiplex PCR; the TCRdb copy retains only in-frame clones and omits some. The profile shows some 140,000 clones, over 85% of them singletons. V lost 6 bases and J lost 8, with 16 bases in between. The CDR3 contains 14 residues. Germline-derived CDR1 and CDR2 are LNHNV and YYDKDF (reference sequence). Study-wide results and limits: Donors in the cohort were predominantly white British and more often female, and clonal diversity was possibly underestimated. An increase in Spike-specific TCR breadth and depth was observed after two AZD1222 doses.

This clonotype originated in an adult in good health. The sample consisted of peripheral blood, taken on day 0 of AZD1222 vaccination. This chain joins TRBV15 and TRBJ1-4; no clear D. CDR3 amino acids: CATRPREGGEKLFF. The DNA of the CDR3 is TGTGCCACCAGGCCGAGGGAAGGAGGGGAAAAACTGTTTTTT.